This passage covers 21 T cell receptor beta chains from one sample sequenced in a study of CD8+ T cells in alopecia areata. Sequencing used cDNA as its template, made by extracting RNA and reverse transcribing it. Libraries were prepared by immunoSEQ multiplex PCR; TCRdb keeps only in-frame clonotypes and omits some of them. The sample contains about 140,000 clones, 55% of which appear only once. Sequencing used CD4+ T cells sorted from blood. These receptors all stem from a human donor in good health.

The V gene is TRBV20-1, the J gene TRBJ2-7; D is unresolved. The CDR3 loop spans 11 amino acids. Trimming removed 6 bases at V and 5 bases at J, with 11 bases between. Per germline, CDR1 DFQATT and CDR2 SNEGSKA (reference sequence). CDR3 protein: CSARPVNEQYF. The CDR3 coding sequence is TGCAGTGCCCGGCCAGTCAACGAGCAGTACTTC.

This clone was recorded a few times. V usage is TRBV18 and J usage is TRBJ2-5; no clear D gene. This CDR3 is built from 12 residues. CDR1 KGHSH and CDR2 LQKENI come from the germline V gene. V was trimmed by 3 bases and J by 1 base, leaving 3 bases between them. The DNA of the CDR3 is TGTGCCAGCTCACCTTCCCAAGAGACCCAGTACTTC. It codes for CASSPSQETQYF.

This sequence joins TRBV5-1 and TRBJ2-5; 7 nucleotides match TRBD2. The CDR3 is made up of 14 amino acids. V lost 0 bases to trimming and J lost 4 bases; unmatched junction nucleotides: 3. Germline CDR1 SGHRS, CDR2 YFSETQ. CDR3 DNA sequence: TGCGCCAGCAGCTTGGTTTCGGGGGGAGAGACCCAGTACTTC. As protein: CASSLVSGGETQYF.

The chain has TRBV6-5 and TRBJ2-7; 7 bases align to TRBD2. This CDR3 spans 16 amino acids. Trimming at V came to 0 bases and at J to 0 bases, leaving 5 bases not matched to a gene. CDR1 MNHEY and CDR2 SVGAGI come from the germline V gene. CDR3 region: CASSYSTQRGSYEQYF. The DNA for the CDR3 is TGTGCCAGCAGTTACTCGACCCAGCGGGGCTCCTACGAGCAGTACTTC.

This clone was seen only once. The chain couples TRBV6-5 to TRBJ2-1; TRBD2 might be the D (5 bases). CDR1 is MNHEY and CDR2 is SVGAGI in the germline V gene. V shed 2 bases and J shed 2 bases, with 10 bases lying between them. The CDR3 is made up of 15 amino acids. The CDR3 region is CASSYEGIPYNEQFF. The CDR3 DNA follows: TGTGCCAGCAGTTACGAGGGTATCCCCTACAATGAGCAGTTCTTC.

The chain has TRBV6-6 and TRBJ1-2; D remains unclear. The ends were cut back, 7 bases at V and 7 bases at J, with 7 bases in the middle. The CDR3 runs to 10 residues. Germline V gives CDR1 MNHNY, CDR2 SVGAGI (reference sequence). CDR3 nucleotides: TGTGCCAGCAAGGAATCTGGCTACACCTTC. Translated, it gives CASKESGYTF.

This sequence joins TRBV2 and TRBJ2-5; weak D call: TRBD2 (7 bases). Deletions cut 6 bases from V and 6 bases from J, with 17 bases between. The CDR3 consists of 14 residues. Per germline, CDR1 SNHLY and CDR2 FYNNEI. The CDR3 loop reads CASRSDGGLKTQYF. In DNA form, the CDR3 reads TGTGCCAGCAGATCGGACGGGGGGCTAAAGACCCAGTACTTC.

This clone was counted a few times. The V call is TRBV25-1, the J call TRBJ2-3; D is possibly TRBD1 (5 bases). V dropped 4 bases and J dropped 2 bases, with 16 bases sitting between them. The CDR3 has 16 residues. Germline V gene lookup returns CDR1 MGHDK and CDR2 SYGVNS. CDR3 region: CASSAFMGLSTDTQYF. The CDR3 nucleotides read TGTGCCAGCAGTGCCTTCATGGGGCTTTCCACAGATACGCAGTATTTT.

The rearrangement links TRBV10-3 to TRBJ2-5; perhaps TRBD2 as D (6 bases). In germline, CDR1 is ENHRY, CDR2 SYGVKD. The CDR3 length is 13 residues. V was trimmed by 7 bases and J by 3 bases, leaving 12 bases between them. CDR3: CAIKSGGEETQYF. CDR3 DNA: TGTGCCATCAAATCCGGGGGAGAAGAGACCCAGTACTTC.

The chain carries TRBV29-1 and TRBJ1-1; 7 bases line up with TRBD1. V trimming: 6 bases; J trimming: 4 bases; junction bases outside the gene matches: 5. CDR3 size: 12 residues. From germline, CDR1 is SQVTM and CDR2 ANQGSEA. The CDR3 loop reads CSVTRGVTEAFF. The CDR3 DNA reads TGCAGCGTGACCAGGGGGGTCACTGAAGCTTTCTTT.

The J gene is TRBJ2-7, the V gene TRBV29-1; 9 nucleotides line up with TRBD1. Trimming removed 5 bases from V and 1 base from J; junction bases left unmatched: 9. Looked up from germline, CDR1 is SQVTM and CDR2 is ANQGSEA. The CDR3 sequence is 15 residues long. The DNA of the CDR3 is TGCAGCGTTTTTATCGGGGACAGGGTTTCCTACGAGCAGTACTTC. It specifies CSVFIGDRVSYEQYF.

This clone was counted only a few times. This rearrangement joins TRBV30 to TRBJ1-2; D possibly corresponds to TRBD1 (5 bases). In germline, CDR1 is GTSNPN, CDR2 SVGIG (reference sequence). Trimming cost V 4 bases and J 4 bases, with 13 bases left between them. The CDR3 is made up of 13 amino acids. CDR3 amino acids: CAWTALGLYGYTF. In DNA, the CDR3 is TGTGCCTGGACCGCACTGGGACTCTATGGCTACACCTTC.

The chain carries TRBV7-9 and TRBJ2-4; TRBD1 is a possible D gene (6 bases). The V end lost 4 bases, the J end lost 13 bases, and 17 bases lay between the germline ends. CDR3 size: 13 residues. Germline loops: CDR1 SEHNR, CDR2 FQNEAQ (reference sequence). DNA of the CDR3: TGTGCCAGCAGCTCGCTCCAACAGGGATCCCAGTACTTC. Translating it yields CASSSLQQGSQYF.

The sample holds a few counts of this clone. V usage is TRBV18 and J usage is TRBJ2-6, with D unresolved. The V gene lost 6 bases and the J gene lost 0 bases, with 12 bases spanning the gap. The CDR3 is 16 amino acids. Germline V gene data show CDR1 as KGHSH and CDR2 as LQKENI. The DNA of the CDR3 is TGTGCCAGCTCTCCCCCCGGTGCCTCTGGGGCCAACGTCCTGACTTTC. This encodes CASSPPGASGANVLTF.

This sequence joins TRBV11-2 and TRBJ2-7; D not certain. Deletions cut 3 bases from V and 0 bases from J, with 9 bases between. This CDR3 is built from 14 residues. CDR1 and CDR2 from the germline V gene are SGHAT and FQNNGV. CDR3 loop: CASSLDRFSYEQYF. DNA of the CDR3: TGTGCCAGCAGCTTGGACCGTTTCTCCTACGAGCAGTACTTC.

The chain combines TRBV4-1 with TRBJ1-2, with TRBD1 matching over 9 bases. The CDR3 has 17 amino acids. The V gene's germline CDR1 is MGHRA and CDR2 YSYEKL. V was pared by 1 base and J by 4 bases, with 10 bases of the junction left unmatched. CDR3 loop: CASSQVIVDRGAYGYTF. CDR3 DNA sequence: TGCGCCAGCAGCCAAGTAATCGTTGACAGGGGGGCCTATGGCTACACCTTC.

V is TRBV5-1 and J is TRBJ2-5; no definite D call. V was clipped by 3 bases and J by 5 bases, with 14 bases between them. Germline V gives CDR1 SGHRS, CDR2 YFSETQ. The CDR3 covers 14 residues. This CDR3 reads CASSSRTSGETQYF. In DNA, the CDR3 is TGCGCCAGCAGCTCAAGAACGTCCGGGGAGACCCAGTACTTC.

This clone is judged medium-sized (0.01 to 0.1%). V gene TRBV23-1 combines with J gene TRBJ1-1; D is uncertain. TRBV23-1 has ORF status, its function being uncertain. This CDR3 is built from 13 residues. Trimming cost V 4 bases and J 4 bases, with 10 bases left between them. CDR3 nucleotide sequence: TGCGCCAGCAGTCGGGAGGTCTCCACTGAAGCTTTCTTT. Its protein is CASSREVSTEAFF.

The chain combines TRBV29-1 with TRBJ1-4, with D unclear. Germline V CDR1 and CDR2: SQVTM, ANQGSEA. V was clipped by 7 bases and J by 3 bases, with 15 bases between them. The CDR3 has 14 residues. The CDR3 sequence: CSAEVAEANEKLFF. CDR3 bases: TGCAGCGCGGAGGTAGCGGAGGCTAATGAAAAACTGTTTTTT.

This clone showed up just a few times. The CDR3 nucleotides read TGTGCCAGCAGTTTATCCCAGAATGAAAAACTGTTTTTT. It codes for CASSLSQNEKLFF. This chain uses TRBV28 with TRBJ1-4; no definite D call. Germline V CDR1 and CDR2: MDHEN, SYDVKM. The germline V and J ends were trimmed by 1 base and 5 bases, with 5 bases remaining between them. The CDR3 is made up of 13 amino acids.

The chain links TRBV6-5 to TRBJ2-5; 7 nucleotides match TRBD1. Germline values: CDR1 MNHEY, CDR2 SVGAGI. Trimming at V came to 2 bases and at J to 4 bases, leaving 1 base not matched to a gene. This CDR3 is 13 amino acids long. The CDR3 reads CASSYDRAETQYF. For the CDR3, the DNA is TGTGCCAGCAGTTACGACAGGGCAGAGACCCAGTACTTC.